A single sample gave rise to the 10 T cell receptor beta chains below, sequenced in a study of graft-versus-host responses after intestinal transplantation. Assay: immunoSEQ multiplex PCR; the TCRdb copy retains only in-frame clones and omits some. The table lists about 71,000 clones, approximately 94% of them singletons, with about 0.56% in the top ten. These TCRs are of unknown antigen specificity. The sample in question was unstimulated CD8+ T cells sorted from spleen or lymph node cells, obtained before intestinal transplant. The receptors here all came from a human donor who received an intestinal transplant.

The chain is built from TRBV28 and TRBJ1-5; 8 nucleotides agree with TRBD1. From germline, CDR1 is MDHEN and CDR2 SYDVKM. This CDR3 has 17 residues. Losses at the gene ends were 7 bases for V and 4 bases for J; bases not matched to a gene: 15. Written as DNA, the CDR3 is TGTGCCAGCAACATAGAACCCAGGGGGCCTGGGAATCAGCCCCAGCATTTT. It yields the protein CASNIEPRGPGNQPQHF.

This sequence joins TRBV6-5 and TRBJ2-5; D is perhaps TRBD1 (5 bases). Germline lookup yields CDR1 MNHEY and CDR2 SVGAGI. The CDR3 runs to 13 residues. V lost 5 bases to trimming and J lost 5 bases, with 12 bases between them. In nucleotides, the CDR3 is TGTGCCAGCAGTAAGGGGCCGGCGGAGACCCAGTACTTC. Translating gives CASSKGPAETQYF.

This clone came up once. This chain joins TRBV5-4 and TRBJ2-7; no clear D. CDR3 length: 15 amino acids. Trimming cost V 4 bases and J 3 bases, with 17 bases left between them. Per the germline V gene, CDR1 is SGHNT and CDR2 is YYREEE (reference sequence). CDR3 sequence reads: CASSLNSMVGYEQYF. For the CDR3, the DNA is TGTGCCAGCAGCCTGAACTCAATGGTGGGCTACGAGCAGTACTTC.

The rearrangement links TRBV4-1 to TRBJ2-1; 15 bases agree with TRBD2. After removal of 0 bases from V and 6 bases from J, the junction contained 9 bases not matched to a gene. The CDR3 length is 19 residues. CDR1 and CDR2 from the germline V gene are MGHRA and YSYEKL. CDR3 DNA sequence: TGCGCCAGCAGCCAAGATCCGACGGGACTAGCGGGAGGTTCCAATGAGCAGTTCTTC. Residues: CASSQDPTGLAGGSNEQFF.

This clone appeared once. The V gene is TRBV5-1, the J gene TRBJ2-7; D perhaps matches TRBD2 (5 bases). CDR3 length: 11 amino acids. The V gene's germline CDR1 is SGHRS and CDR2 YFSETQ. V gave up 3 bases and J gave up 6 bases, with 7 bases separating them. The CDR3 reads CASSYGGEQYF. The CDR3 DNA sequence: TGCGCCAGCAGCTATGGAGGCGAGCAGTACTTC. Filled out from reference TRBV5-1 and TRBJ2-7, the complete variable domain reads KAGVTQTPRYLIKTRGQQVTLSCSPISGHRSVSWYQQTPGQGLQFLFEYFSETQRNKGNFPGRFSGRQFSNSRSEMNVSTLELGDSALYLCASSYGGEQYFGPGTRLTVT.

To note about this clone: Other DNA sequences in this sample translate to the same CDR3. The rearrangement links TRBV7-9 to TRBJ2-1, with 7 nucleotides matching TRBD1. The CDR3 length is 15 residues. CDR1 SEHNR and CDR2 FQNEAQ come from the germline V gene (reference sequence). Trimming cost V 4 bases and J 1 base; bases outside gene matches: 4. CDR3 nucleotide sequence: TGTGCCAGCAGCTCACGCAGGGGGTCCTACAATGAGCAGTTCTTC. It specifies CASSSRRGSYNEQFF.

This chain uses TRBV4-1 with TRBJ1-4, with D tentatively TRBD1 (6 bases). Germline CDR1 MGHRA, CDR2 YSYEKL. The V end lost 1 base, the J end lost 7 bases, and 13 bases lay between the germline ends. This CDR3 is built from 15 residues. Written as DNA, the CDR3 is TGCGCCAGCAGCCAAGGAGGGGGGCTTGGTGAAAAACTGTTTTTT. It is translated as CASSQGGGLGEKLFF.

V gene TRBV7-9 combines with J gene TRBJ2-7; 7 bases are a match to TRBD1. This CDR3 contains 16 residues. Losses at the gene ends were 0 bases for V and 3 bases for J; bases not matched to a gene: 8. Per the germline V gene, CDR1 is SEHNR and CDR2 is FQNEAQ (reference sequence). CDR3 nucleotide sequence: TGTGCCAGCAGCTTAGCTGAGACAGGGCCAAACTACGAGCAGTACTTC. The encoded protein is CASSLAETGPNYEQYF. Full variable domain (outside the CDR3, taken from reference TRBV7-9 and TRBJ2-7): DTGVSQNPRHKITKRGQNVTFRCDPISEHNRLYWYRQTLGQGPEFLTYFQNEAQLEKSRLLSDRFSAERPKGSFSTLEIQRTEQGDSAMYLCASSLAETGPNYEQYFGPGTRLTVT.

This chain uses TRBV2 with TRBJ2-1, with 10 bases identical to TRBD1. CDR1 is SNHLY and CDR2 is FYNNEI in the germline V gene. J lost 2 bases, V lost 7 bases, and 5 bases had no gene match. The CDR3 is 15 residues long. The CDR3 region is CASIIGTGAYNEQFF. CDR3 nucleotide sequence: TGTGCCAGCATAATTGGGACAGGGGCCTACAATGAGCAGTTCTTC.

This chain joins TRBV10-3 and TRBJ1-1, with D unresolved. Trimming left V 3 bases short and J 0 bases short, with 8 bases between. CDR1 ENHRY and CDR2 SYGVKD come from the germline V gene. The CDR3 contains 14 residues. CDR3 amino acids: CAISESALNTEAFF. CDR3 bases: TGTGCCATCAGTGAATCAGCCTTGAACACTGAAGCTTTCTTT.